A selection of T cell receptor beta chains follows, all from one sample in a study of blood T cell repertoires in COVID-19. TCRdb's table, derived via immunoSEQ multiplex PCR, lists solely in-frame clones and lacks some. The table includes under 300,000 clones, roughly 82% detected once. Sequenced sample: peripheral blood. The source is a woman aged 35 to 49 who had recovered from COVID-19. Both conserved end residues are part of each CDR3. The D gene is left open where the match is weak.

v_call,d_call,j_call,cdr3_aa
TRBV19,-,TRBJ2-1,CASRGFYASDYNEQFF
TRBV2,TRBD1,TRBJ2-7,CASSRDSYSYEQYF
TRBV13,TRBD1,TRBJ1-4,CASSSGTGVVEKLFF
TRBV18,TRBD2,TRBJ2-3,CASSPISGGSTDTQYF
TRBV28,-,TRBJ2-3,CALLDTSTDTQYF
TRBV18,-,TRBJ2-7,CASSPVRGYYEQYF
TRBV18,TRBD2,TRBJ2-7,CASSPKPKTSGGDYEQYF
TRBV7-9,-,TRBJ1-3,CASRLEGRKPGNTIYF
TRBV24-1,-,TRBJ1-1,CATRQGYNTEAFF
TRBV11-3,TRBD1,TRBJ1-1,CASSFSSVQGAGTEAFF
TRBV3-1/TRBV3-2,-,TRBJ1-6,CASSQTDSPLHF
TRBV10-3,-,TRBJ1-1,CAISESRGDTEAFF
TRBV18,TRBD2,TRBJ2-7,CASSAGPSGTYEQYF
TRBV13,-,TRBJ1-5,CASSLRDSNQPQHF
TRBV20-1,-,TRBJ2-1,CSASLAYDEQFF
TRBV7-9,TRBD1,TRBJ1-1,CASSLDAGQGVPEAFF
TRBV5-4,-,TRBJ1-5,CASSLAGDSNQPQHF
TRBV29-1,-,TRBJ2-3,CSIENRGTDTQYF
TRBV30,TRBD1,TRBJ2-3,CAWSLDDRAIQYF
TRBV5-1,TRBD2,TRBJ2-3,CASSRSSGTTDTQYF
TRBV24-1,-,TRBJ1-1,CATRGANTEAFF
TRBV12-3/TRBV12-4,-,TRBJ1-2,CASRDNNYGYTF
TRBV15,-,TRBJ1-4,CATSSPIGEKLFF
TRBV29-1,-,TRBJ1-3,CSVVGAGLGNTIYF
TRBV6-5,TRBD1,TRBJ2-2,CASTTGSNTGELFF
TRBV28,TRBD1,TRBJ1-1,CASSTTGPTEAFF
TRBV2,TRBD1,TRBJ2-4,CASRGTGVNIQYF
TRBV9,-,TRBJ2-3,CASSVVNTDTQYF
TRBV14,TRBD2,TRBJ2-1,CATTVGTSLFDEQFF
TRBV7-6,-,TRBJ1-6,CASSLYRVSVSPLHF
TRBV5-1,-,TRBJ2-2,CASSPGPNRELFF
TRBV25-1,-,TRBJ2-2,CASSAFGGSGELFF
TRBV6-5,-,TRBJ1-5,CASGTQRGAPQHF
TRBV30,TRBD1,TRBJ2-2,CAWSVPPGQGAGTGELFF
TRBV2,-,TRBJ2-7,CASSEGTAGTGEQYF
TRBV6-1,-,TRBJ1-4,CASSEAWQGTNEKLFF
TRBV18,TRBD1,TRBJ1-2,CASSNVQDRGGYTF
TRBV29-1,TRBD1,TRBJ1-2,CSVERTGGFYGYTF
TRBV29-1,TRBD1,TRBJ1-1,CSAMTGMNTEAFF
TRBV6-4,-,TRBJ1-5,CASRTSWGTLRTNQPQHF
TRBV27,TRBD2,TRBJ2-1,CASSLGTSGGGYNEQFF
TRBV10-3,-,TRBJ1-2,CAISEADPGFLNYGYTF
TRBV13,TRBD2,TRBJ2-1,CASSSIKRWGETSGDINEQFF
TRBV28,-,TRBJ1-2,CASSLGRVVYGYTF
TRBV4-3,-,TRBJ2-2,CASSHGGSPGTGELFF
TRBV12-3/TRBV12-4,TRBD1,TRBJ1-2,CASRSGTGERTF
TRBV7-2,-,TRBJ2-2,CASSFLSGGELFF
TRBV11-2,-,TRBJ2-3,CASSLLSYTDTQYF
TRBV29-1,-,TRBJ2-2,CSVDFGSLTGELFF
TRBV19,-,TRBJ1-1,CASSRIPGTEAFF
TRBV13,-,TRBJ2-7,CASSLAGIDEQYF